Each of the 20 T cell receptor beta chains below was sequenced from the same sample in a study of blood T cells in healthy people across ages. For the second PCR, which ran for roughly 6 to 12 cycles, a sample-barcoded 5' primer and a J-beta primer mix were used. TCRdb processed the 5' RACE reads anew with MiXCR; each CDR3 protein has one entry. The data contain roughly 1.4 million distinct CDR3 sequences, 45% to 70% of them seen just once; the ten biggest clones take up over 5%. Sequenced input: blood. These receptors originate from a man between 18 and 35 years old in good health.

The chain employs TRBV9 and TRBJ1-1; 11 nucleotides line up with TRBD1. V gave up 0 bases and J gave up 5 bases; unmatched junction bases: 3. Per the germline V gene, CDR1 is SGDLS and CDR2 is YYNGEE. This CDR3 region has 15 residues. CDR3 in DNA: TGTGCCAGCAGCGTAGCGGACAGGGGGCTTACTGAAGCTTTCTTT. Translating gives CASSVADRGLTEAFF.

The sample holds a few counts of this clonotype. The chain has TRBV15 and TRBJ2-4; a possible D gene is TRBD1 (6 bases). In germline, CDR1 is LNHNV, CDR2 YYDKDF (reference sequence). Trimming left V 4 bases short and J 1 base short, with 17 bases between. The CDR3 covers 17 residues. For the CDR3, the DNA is TGTGCCACCAGCACCCCAGAACAGGGCCCTGCCAAAAACATTCAGTACTTC. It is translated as CATSTPEQGPAKNIQYF.

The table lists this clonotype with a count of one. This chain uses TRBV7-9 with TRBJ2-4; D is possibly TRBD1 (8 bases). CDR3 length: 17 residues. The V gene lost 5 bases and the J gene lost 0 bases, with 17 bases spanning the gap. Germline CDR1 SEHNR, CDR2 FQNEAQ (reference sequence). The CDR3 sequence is CASSPLTGEGAKNIQYF. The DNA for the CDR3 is TGTGCCAGCAGCCCATTGACAGGGGAGGGAGCCAAAAACATTCAGTACTTC.

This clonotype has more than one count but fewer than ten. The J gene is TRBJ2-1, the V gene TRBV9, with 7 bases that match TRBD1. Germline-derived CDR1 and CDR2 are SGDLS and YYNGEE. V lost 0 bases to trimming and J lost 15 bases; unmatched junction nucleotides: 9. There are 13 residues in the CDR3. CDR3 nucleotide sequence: TGTGCCAGCAGCGTAGGACGGACGACAGGGCGGTTCTTC. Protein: CASSVGRTTGRFF.

The CDR3: CAISGSLTSGGLDTQYF. The CDR3 nucleotides read TGTGCCATCAGTGGGTCGTTGACTAGCGGGGGTCTAGATACGCAGTATTTT. J is TRBJ2-3 and V is TRBV10-3; TRBD2 matches at 12 bases. The CDR3 sequence is 17 residues long. After removal of 4 bases from V and 5 bases from J, the junction contained 10 bases not matched to a gene. Germline V lookup: CDR1 ENHRY, CDR2 SYGVKD.

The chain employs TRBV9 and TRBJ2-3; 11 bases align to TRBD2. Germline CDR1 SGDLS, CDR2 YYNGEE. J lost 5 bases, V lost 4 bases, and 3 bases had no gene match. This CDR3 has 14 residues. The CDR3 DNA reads TGTGCCAGCAGCCCAACTAGCGGGAGAGATACGCAGTATTTT. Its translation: CASSPTSGRDTQYF.

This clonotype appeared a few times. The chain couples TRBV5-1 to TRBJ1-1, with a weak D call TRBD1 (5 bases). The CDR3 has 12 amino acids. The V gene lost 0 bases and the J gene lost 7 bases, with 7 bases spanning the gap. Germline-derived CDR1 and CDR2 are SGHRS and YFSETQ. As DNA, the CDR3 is TGCGCCAGCAGCTTGGATGGGGGTGAAGCTTTCTTT. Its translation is CASSLDGGEAFF.

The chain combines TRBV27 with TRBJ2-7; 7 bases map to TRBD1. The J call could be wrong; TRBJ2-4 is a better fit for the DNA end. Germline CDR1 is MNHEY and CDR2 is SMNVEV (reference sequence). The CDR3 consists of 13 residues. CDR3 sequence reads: CASRPGGANIQYF. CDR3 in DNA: TGTGCCAGCAGACCAGGGGGAGCTAACATTCAGTACTTC.

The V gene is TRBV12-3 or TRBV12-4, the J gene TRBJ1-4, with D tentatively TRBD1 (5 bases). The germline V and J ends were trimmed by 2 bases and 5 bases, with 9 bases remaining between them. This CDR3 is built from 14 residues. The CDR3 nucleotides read TGTGCCAGCAGTTTAAGGGGAGGGAATGAAAAACTGTTTTTT. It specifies CASSLRGGNEKLFF.

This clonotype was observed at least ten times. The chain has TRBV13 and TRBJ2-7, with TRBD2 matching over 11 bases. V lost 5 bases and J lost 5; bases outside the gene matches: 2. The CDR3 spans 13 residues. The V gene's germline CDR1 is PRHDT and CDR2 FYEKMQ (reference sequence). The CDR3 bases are TGTGCCAGCAGCCAGACTAGCGGGAACGAGCAGTACTTC. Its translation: CASSQTSGNEQYF.

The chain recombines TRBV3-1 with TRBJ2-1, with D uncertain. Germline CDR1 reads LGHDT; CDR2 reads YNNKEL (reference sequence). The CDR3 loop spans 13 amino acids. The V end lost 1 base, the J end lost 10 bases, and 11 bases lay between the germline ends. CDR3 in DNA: TGTGCCAGCAGCCAAGGAATCAAACCAGAGCAGTTCTTC. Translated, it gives CASSQGIKPEQFF.

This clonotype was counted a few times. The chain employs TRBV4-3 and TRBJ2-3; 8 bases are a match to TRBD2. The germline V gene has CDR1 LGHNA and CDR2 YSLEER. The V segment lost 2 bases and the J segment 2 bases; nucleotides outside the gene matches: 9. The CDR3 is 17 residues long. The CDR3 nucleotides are TGCGCCAGCAGCCAACGTAGTACCGGGAGGGACACAGATACGCAGTATTTT. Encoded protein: CASSQRSTGRDTDTQYF.

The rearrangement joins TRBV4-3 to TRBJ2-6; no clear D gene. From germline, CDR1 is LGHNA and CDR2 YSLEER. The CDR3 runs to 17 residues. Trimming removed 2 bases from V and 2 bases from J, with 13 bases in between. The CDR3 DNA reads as TGCGCCAGCAGCCAATACAAGAAGCCTACTGGGGCCAACGTCCTGACTTTC. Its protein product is CASSQYKKPTGANVLTF.

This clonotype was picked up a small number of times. The CDR3 region is CASSKTGALQETQYF. The CDR3 coding sequence is TGTGCCAGCAGCAAGACAGGAGCCCTCCAAGAGACCCAGTACTTC. The J gene is TRBJ2-5, the V gene TRBV6-5, with a tentative D call TRBD1 (6 bases). The CDR3 runs 15 residues. Trimming removed 6 bases at V and 1 base at J, with 15 bases between. Germline V gene sequence: CDR1 MNHEY, CDR2 SVGAGI.

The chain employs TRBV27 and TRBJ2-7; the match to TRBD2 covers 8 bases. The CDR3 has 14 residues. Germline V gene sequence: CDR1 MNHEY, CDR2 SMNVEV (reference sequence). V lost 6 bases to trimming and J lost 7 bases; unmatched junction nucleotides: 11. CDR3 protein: CASRPRGGGNEQYF. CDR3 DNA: TGTGCCAGCAGACCCCGGGGGGGCGGCAATGAGCAGTACTTC.

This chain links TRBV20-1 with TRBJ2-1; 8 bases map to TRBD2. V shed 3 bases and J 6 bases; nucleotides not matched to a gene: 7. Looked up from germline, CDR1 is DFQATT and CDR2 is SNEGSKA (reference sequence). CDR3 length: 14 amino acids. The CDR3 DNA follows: TGCAGTGCTAGGGGACGAGCGGGAGCCAATGAGCAGTTCTTC. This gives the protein CSARGRAGANEQFF.

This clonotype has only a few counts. In nucleotides, the CDR3 is TGTGCCAGCAGCCAAGCCTCTAGCGGGATGGGGGAGCAGTACTTC. Translated: CASSQASSGMGEQYF. The rearrangement joins TRBV4-2 to TRBJ2-7, with 9 positions matching TRBD2. CDR1 and CDR2 from the germline V gene are LGHNA and YNFKEQ. V lost 1 base and J lost 7; bases outside the gene matches: 8. The CDR3 loop spans 15 amino acids.

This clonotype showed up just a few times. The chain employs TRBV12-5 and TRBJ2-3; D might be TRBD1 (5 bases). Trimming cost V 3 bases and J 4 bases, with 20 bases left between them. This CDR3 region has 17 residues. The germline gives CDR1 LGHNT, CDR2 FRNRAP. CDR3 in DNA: TGTGCTAGTGGTTTCTCTCCGCAGGGCGTTCGTTCAGATACGCAGTATTTT. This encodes CASGFSPQGVRSDTQYF. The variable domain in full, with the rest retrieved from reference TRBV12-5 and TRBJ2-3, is DARVTQTPRHKVTEMGQEVTMRCQPILGHNTVFWYRQTMMQGLELLAYFRNRAPLDDSGMPKDRFSAEMPDATLATLKIQPSEPRDSAVYFCASGFSPQGVRSDTQYFGPGTRLTVL.

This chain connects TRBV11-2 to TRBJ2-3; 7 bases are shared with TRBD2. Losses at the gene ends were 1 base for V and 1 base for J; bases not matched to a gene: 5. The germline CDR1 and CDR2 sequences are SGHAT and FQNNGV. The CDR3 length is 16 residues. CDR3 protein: CASSLGAGEGTDTQYF. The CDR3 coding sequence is TGTGCCAGCAGCTTAGGGGCGGGAGAGGGCACAGATACGCAGTATTTT.

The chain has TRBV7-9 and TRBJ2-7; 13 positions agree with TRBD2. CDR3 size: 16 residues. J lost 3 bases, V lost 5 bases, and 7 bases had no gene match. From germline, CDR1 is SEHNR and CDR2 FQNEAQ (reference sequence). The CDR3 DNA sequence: TGTGCCAGCAGCGAGACTAGCGGGGGGAGCCACTACGAGCAGTACTTC. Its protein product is CASSETSGGSHYEQYF.